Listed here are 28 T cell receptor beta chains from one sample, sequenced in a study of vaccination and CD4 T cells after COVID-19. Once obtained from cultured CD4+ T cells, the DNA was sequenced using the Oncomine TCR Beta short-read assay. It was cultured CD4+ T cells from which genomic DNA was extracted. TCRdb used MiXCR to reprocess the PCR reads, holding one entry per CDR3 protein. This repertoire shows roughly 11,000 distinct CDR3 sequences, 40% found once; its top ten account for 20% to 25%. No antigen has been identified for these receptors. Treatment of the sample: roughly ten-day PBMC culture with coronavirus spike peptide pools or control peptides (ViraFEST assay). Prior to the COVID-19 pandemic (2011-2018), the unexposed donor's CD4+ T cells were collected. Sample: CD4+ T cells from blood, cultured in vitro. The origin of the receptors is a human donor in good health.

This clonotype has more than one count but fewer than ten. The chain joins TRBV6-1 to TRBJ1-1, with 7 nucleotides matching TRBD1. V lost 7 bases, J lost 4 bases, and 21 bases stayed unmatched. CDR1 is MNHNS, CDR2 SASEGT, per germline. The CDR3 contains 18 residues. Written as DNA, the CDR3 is TGTGCCAGCACCAAACCGATAAGTGACAGGGTCCTAGGCACTGAAGCTTTCTTT. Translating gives CASTKPISDRVLGTEAFF.

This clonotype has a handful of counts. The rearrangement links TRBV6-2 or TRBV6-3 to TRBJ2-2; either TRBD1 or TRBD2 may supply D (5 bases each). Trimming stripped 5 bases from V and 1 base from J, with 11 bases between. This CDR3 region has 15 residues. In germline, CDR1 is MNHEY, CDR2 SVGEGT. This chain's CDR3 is CASSRTQGNTGELFF. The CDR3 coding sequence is TGTGCCAGCAGTAGGACTCAGGGGAACACCGGGGAGCTGTTTTTT.

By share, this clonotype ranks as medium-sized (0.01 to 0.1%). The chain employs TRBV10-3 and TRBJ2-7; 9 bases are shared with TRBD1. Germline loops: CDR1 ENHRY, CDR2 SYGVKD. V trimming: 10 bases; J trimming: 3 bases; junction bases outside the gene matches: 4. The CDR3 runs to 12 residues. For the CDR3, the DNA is TGTGCCACTCAGGGACAGGGCTACGAGCAGTACTTC. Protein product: CATQGQGYEQYF.

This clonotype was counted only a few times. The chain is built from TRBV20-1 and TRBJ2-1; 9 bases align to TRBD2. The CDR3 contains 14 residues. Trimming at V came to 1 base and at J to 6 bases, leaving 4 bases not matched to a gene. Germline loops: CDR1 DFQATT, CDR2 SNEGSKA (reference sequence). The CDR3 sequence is CSARVAGVINEQFF. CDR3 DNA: TGCAGTGCTAGAGTAGCGGGAGTGATCAATGAGCAGTTCTTC.

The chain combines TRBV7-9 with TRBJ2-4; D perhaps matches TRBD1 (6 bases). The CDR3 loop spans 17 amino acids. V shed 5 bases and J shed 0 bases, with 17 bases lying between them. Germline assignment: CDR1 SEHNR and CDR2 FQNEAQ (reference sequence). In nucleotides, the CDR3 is TGTGCCAGCAGCCCGCCCCGGGACAACCTAGCCAAAAACATTCAGTACTTC. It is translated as CASSPPRDNLAKNIQYF.

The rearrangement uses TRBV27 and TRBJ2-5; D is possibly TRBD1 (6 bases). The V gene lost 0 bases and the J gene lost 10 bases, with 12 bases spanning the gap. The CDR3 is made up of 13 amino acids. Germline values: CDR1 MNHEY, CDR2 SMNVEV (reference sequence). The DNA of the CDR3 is TGTGCCAGCAGTTTATCGGGGGCCCTGAGCCAGTACTTC. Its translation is CASSLSGALSQYF.

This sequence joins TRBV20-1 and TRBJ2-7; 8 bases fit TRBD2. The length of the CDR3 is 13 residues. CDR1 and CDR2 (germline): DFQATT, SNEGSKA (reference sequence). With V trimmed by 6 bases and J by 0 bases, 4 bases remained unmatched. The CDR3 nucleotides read TGCAGTGCCGTAGCGGGGAGCTCCTACGAGCAGTACTTC. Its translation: CSAVAGSSYEQYF.

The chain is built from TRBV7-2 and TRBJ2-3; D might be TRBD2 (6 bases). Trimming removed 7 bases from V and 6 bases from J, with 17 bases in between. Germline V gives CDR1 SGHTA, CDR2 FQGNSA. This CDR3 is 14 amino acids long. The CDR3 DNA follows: TGTGCCAGCACCCCCGGGAGAGCATTCGATACGCAGTATTTT. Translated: CASTPGRAFDTQYF.

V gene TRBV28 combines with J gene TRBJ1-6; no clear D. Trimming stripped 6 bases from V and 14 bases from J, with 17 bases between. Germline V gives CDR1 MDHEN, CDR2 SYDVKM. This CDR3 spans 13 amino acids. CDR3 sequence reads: CASRHGIEDSLHF. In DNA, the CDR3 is TGTGCCAGCAGGCACGGGATTGAAGATTCCCTCCACTTT.

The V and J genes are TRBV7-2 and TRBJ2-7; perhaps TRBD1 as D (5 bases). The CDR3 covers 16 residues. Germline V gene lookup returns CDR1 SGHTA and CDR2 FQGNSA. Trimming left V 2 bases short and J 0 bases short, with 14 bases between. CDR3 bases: TGTGCCAGCAGCTTACTGAGTGGACAAAGCTCCTACGAGCAGTACTTC. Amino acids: CASSLLSGQSSYEQYF. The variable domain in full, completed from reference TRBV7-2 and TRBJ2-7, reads GAGVSQSPSNKVTEKGKDVELRCDPISGHTALYWYRQSLGQGLEFLIYFQGNSAPDKSGLPSDRFSAERTGGSVSTLTIQRTQQEDSAVYLCASSLLSGQSSYEQYFGPGTRLTVT.

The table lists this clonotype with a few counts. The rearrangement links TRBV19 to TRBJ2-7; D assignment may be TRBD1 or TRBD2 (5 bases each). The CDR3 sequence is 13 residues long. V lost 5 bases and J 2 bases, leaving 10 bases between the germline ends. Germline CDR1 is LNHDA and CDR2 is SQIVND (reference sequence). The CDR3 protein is CASSSGPPYEQYF. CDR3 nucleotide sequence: TGTGCCAGTAGTTCGGGGCCTCCCTACGAGCAGTACTTC.

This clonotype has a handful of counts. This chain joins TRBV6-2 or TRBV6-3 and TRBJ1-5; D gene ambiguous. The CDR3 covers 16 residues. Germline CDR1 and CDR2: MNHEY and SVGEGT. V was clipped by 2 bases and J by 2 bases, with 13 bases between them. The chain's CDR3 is CASSYRRAWGNQPQHF. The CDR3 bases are TGTGCCAGCAGTTACCGGCGGGCCTGGGGCAATCAGCCCCAGCATTTT.

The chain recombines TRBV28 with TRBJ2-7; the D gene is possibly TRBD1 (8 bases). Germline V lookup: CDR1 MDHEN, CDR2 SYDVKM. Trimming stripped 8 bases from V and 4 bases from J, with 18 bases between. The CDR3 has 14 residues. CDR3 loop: CASHYRGGWYEQYF. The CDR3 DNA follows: TGTGCCAGCCATTACAGGGGGGGTTGGTACGAGCAGTACTTC.

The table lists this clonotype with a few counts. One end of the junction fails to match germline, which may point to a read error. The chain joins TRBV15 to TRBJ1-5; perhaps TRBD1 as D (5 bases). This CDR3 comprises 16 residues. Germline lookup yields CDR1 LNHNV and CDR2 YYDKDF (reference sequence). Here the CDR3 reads CATSGARSISYQPQHF. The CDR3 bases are TGTGCCACCAGCGGGGCGCGCAGCATTAGCTATCAGCCCCAGCATTTT.

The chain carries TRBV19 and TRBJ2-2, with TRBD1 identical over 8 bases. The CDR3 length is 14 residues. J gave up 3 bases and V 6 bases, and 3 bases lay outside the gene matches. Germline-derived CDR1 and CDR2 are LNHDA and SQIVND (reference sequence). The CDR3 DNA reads TGTGCCAGTAGGCTACAGGGGGACACCGGGGAGCTGTTTTTT. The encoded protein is CASRLQGDTGELFF.

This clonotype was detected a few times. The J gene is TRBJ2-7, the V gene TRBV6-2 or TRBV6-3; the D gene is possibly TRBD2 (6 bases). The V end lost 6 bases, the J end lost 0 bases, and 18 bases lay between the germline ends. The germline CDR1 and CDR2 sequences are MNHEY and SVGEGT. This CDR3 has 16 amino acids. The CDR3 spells CASRPGIAASSYEQYF. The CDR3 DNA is TGTGCCAGCAGGCCCGGGATAGCGGCAAGCTCCTACGAGCAGTACTTC.

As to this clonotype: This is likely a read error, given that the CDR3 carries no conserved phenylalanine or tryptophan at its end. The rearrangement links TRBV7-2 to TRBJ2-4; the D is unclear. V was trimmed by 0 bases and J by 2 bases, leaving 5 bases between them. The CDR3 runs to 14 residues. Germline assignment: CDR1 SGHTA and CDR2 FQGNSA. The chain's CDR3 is CASSLAEPKNIQYS. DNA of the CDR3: TGTGCCAGCAGCTTAGCAGAGCCCAAAAACATTCAGTACTCC.

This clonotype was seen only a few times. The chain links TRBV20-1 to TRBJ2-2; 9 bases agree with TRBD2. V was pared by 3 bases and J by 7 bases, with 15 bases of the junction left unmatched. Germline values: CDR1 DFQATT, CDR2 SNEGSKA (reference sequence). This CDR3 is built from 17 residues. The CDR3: CSARVPTREGQIGELFF. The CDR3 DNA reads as TGCAGTGCTAGGGTCCCGACGCGGGAGGGCCAGATCGGGGAGCTGTTTTTT.

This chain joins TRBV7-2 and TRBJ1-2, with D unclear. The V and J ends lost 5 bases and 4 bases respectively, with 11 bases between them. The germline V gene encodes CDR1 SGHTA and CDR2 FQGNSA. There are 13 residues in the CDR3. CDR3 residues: CASSLGVGYGYTF. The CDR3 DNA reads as TGTGCCAGCAGCCTCGGGGTAGGCTATGGCTACACCTTC.

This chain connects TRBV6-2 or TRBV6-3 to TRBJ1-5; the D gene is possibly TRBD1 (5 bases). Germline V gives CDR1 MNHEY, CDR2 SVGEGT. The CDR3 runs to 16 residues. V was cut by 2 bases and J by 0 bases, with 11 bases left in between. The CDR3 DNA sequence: TGTGCCAGCAGTTACGTGGCAGGGCTTAGCAATCAGCCCCAGCATTTT. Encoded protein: CASSYVAGLSNQPQHF.

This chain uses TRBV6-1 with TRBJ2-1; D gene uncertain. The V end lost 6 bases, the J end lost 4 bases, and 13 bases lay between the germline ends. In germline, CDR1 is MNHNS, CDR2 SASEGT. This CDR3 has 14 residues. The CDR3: CASSKYGGYNEQFF. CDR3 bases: TGTGCCAGCAGCAAATACGGTGGATACAATGAGCAGTTCTTC.

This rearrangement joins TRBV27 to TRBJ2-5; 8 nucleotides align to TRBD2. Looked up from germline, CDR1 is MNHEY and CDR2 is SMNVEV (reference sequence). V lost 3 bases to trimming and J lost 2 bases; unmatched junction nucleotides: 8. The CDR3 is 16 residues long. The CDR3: CASSFSSGRHQETQYF. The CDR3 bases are TGTGCCAGCAGTTTTTCTAGCGGGCGGCATCAAGAGACCCAGTACTTC.

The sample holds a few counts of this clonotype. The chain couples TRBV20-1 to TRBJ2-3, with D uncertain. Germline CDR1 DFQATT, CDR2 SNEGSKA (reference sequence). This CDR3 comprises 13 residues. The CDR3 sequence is CSQTSMATDTQYF. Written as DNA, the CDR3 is TGCAGCCAAACGTCAATGGCCACAGATACGCAGTATTTT.

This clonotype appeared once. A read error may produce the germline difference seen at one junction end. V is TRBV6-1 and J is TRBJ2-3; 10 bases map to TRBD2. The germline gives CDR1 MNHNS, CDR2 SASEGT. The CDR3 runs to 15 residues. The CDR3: CASSPQTSGTDTQYF. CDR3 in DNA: TGCGCCAGCAGCCCCCAGACTAGCGGGACAGATACGCAGTATTTT.

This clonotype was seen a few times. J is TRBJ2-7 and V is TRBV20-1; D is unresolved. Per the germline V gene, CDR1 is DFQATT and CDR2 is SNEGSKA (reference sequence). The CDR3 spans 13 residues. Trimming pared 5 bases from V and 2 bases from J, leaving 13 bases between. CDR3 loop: CSASPTRTYEQYF. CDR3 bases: TGCAGTGCTTCCCCGACACGGACCTACGAGCAGTACTTC.

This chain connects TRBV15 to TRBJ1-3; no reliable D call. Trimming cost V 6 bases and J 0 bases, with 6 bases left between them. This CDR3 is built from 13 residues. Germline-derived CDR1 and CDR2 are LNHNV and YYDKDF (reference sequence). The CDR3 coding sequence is TGTGCCACCAGGCAGTTCTCTGGAAACACCATATATTTT. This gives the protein CATRQFSGNTIYF.

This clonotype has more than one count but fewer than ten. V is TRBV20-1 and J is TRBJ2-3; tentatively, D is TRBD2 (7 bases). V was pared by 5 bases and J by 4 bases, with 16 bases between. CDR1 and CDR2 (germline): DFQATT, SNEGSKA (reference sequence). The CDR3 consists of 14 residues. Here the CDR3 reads CSAPGEGGADTQYF. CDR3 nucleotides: TGCAGTGCTCCAGGGGAGGGGGGGGCAGATACGCAGTATTTT.

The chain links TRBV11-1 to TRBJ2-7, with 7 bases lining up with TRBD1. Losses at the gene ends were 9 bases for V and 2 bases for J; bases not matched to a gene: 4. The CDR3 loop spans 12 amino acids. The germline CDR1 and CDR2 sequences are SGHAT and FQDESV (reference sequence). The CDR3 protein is CASSDRAYEQYF. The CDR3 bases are TGTGCCAGTAGTGACAGGGCCTACGAGCAGTACTTC.